This record concerns one TCR beta chain sequence. Clones were sequenced by immunoSEQ multiplex PCR, and TCRdb holds only the in-frame ones, with some missing. The sample holds 150,000 to 200,000 clones; roughly nine tenths are singletons and the top ten take 0.99%. The data are from a study of blood T cell repertoires in COVID-19. The CDR3 totals 15 residues. The V end was cut by 1 base, the J end by 0 bases, with 9 bases between. Looked up from germline, CDR1 is SNHLY and CDR2 is FYNNEI. This chain joins TRBV2 and TRBJ1-1; possibly TRBD1 for D (5 bases). Sequenced: peripheral blood. The clonotype was recovered from a man between 18 and 35 years old with acute or convalescent COVID-19. The CDR3 is CASSEVEGVNTEAFF. The CDR3 coding sequence is TGTGCCAGCAGTGAAGTTGAAGGGGTGAACACTGAAGCTTTCTTT.